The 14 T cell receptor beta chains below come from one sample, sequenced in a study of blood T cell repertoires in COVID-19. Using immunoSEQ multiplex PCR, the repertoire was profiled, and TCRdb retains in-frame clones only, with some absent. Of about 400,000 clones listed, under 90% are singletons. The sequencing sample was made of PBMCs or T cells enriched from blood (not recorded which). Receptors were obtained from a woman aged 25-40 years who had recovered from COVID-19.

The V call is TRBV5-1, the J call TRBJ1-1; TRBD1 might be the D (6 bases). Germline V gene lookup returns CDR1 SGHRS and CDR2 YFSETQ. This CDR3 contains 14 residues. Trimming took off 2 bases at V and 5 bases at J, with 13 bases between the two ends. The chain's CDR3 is CASSFGARGTEAFF. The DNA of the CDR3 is TGCGCCAGCAGCTTTGGGGCCAGGGGAACTGAAGCTTTCTTT.

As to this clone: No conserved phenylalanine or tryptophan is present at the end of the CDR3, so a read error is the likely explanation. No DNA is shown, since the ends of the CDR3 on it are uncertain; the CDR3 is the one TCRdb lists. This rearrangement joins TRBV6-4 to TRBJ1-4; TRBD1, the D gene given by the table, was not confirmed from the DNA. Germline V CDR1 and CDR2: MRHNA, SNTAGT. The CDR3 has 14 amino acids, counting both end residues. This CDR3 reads CASSPRLPYRGEAS.

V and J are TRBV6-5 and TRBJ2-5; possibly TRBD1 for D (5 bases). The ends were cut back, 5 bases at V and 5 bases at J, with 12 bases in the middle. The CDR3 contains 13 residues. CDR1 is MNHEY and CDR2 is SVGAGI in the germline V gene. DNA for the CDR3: TGTGCCAGCAGTACCTCAGGGTGGGAGACCCAGTACTTC. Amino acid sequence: CASSTSGWETQYF.

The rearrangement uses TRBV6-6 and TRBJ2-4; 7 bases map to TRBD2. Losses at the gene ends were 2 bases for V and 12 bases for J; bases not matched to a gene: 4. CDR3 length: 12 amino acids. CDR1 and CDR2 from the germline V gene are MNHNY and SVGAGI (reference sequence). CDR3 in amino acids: CASSYGGVDQYF. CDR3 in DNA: TGTGCCAGCAGTTACGGGGGGGTAGATCAGTACTTC.

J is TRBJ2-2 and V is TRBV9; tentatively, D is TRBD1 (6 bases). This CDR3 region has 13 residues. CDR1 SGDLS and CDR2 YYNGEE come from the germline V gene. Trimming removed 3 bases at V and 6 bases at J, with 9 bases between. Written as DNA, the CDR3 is TGTGCCAGCAGCGCCAGGGGATCCGGGGAGCTGTTTTTT. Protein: CASSARGSGELFF.

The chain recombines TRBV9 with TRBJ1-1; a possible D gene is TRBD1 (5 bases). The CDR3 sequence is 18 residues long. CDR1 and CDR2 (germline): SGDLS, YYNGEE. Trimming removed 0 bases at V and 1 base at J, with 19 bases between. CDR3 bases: TGTGCCAGCAGCGTAGCTAAAGTGGGTCCAGGGCCGAACACTGAAGCTTTCTTT. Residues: CASSVAKVGPGPNTEAFF.

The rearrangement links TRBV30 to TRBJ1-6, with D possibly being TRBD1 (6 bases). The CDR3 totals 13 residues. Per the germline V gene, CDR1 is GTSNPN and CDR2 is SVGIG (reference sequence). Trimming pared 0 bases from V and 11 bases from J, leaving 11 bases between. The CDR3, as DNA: TGTGCCTGGAGTGTTGGCAGGGGTGCACCCCTCCACTTT. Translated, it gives CAWSVGRGAPLHF.

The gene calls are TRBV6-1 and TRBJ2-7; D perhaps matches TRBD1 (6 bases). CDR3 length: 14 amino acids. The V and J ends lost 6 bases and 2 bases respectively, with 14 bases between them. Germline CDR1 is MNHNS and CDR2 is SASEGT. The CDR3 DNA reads TGTGCCAGCAGCCCCCCGGACAGTCCCTACGAGCAGTACTTC. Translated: CASSPPDSPYEQYF.

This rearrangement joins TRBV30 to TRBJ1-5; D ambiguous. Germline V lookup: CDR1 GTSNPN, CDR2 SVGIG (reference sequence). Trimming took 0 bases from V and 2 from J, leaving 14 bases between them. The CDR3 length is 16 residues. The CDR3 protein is CAWSVPGMRGNQPQHF. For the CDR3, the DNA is TGTGCCTGGAGTGTACCTGGCATGAGGGGCAATCAGCCCCAGCATTTT. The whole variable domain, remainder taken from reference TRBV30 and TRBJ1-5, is SQTIHQWPATLVQPVGSPLSLECTVEGTSNPNLYWYRQAAGRGLQLLFYSVGIGQISSEVPQNLSASRPQDRQFILSSKKLLLSDSGFYLCAWSVPGMRGNQPQHFGDGTRLSIL.

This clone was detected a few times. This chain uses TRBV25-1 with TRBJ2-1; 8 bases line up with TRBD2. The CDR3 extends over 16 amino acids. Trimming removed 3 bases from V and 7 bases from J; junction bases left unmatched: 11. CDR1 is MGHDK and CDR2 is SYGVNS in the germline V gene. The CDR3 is CASSDFTGGPTNEQFF. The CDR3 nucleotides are TGTGCCAGCAGTGATTTCACGGGGGGGCCGACAAATGAGCAGTTCTTC.

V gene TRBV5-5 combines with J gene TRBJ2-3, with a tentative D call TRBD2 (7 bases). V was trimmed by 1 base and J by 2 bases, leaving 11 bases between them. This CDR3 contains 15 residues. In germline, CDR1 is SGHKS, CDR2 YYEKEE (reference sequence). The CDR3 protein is CASSLWGGNTDTQYF. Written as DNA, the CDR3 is TGTGCCAGCAGCTTGTGGGGGGGCAACACAGATACGCAGTATTTT.

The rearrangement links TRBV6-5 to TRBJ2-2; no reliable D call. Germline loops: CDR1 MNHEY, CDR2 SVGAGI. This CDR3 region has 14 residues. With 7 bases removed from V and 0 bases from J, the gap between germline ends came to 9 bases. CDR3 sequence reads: CASKLLANTGELFF. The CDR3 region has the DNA TGTGCCAGCAAACTCCTCGCGAACACCGGGGAGCTGTTTTTT.

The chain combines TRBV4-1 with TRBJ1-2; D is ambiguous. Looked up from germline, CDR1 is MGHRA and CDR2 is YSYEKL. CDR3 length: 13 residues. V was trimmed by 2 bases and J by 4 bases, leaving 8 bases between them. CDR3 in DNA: TGCGCCAGCAGCCAATCAGGATTCTATGGCTACACCTTC. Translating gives CASSQSGFYGYTF.

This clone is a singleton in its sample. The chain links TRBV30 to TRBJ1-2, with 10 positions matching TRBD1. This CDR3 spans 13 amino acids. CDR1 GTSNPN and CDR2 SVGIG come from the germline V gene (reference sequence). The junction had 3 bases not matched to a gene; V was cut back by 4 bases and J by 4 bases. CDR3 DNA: TGTGCCTGGATGAGGGACAGGGGCTATGGCTACACCTTC. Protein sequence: CAWMRDRGYGYTF.